The 28 T cell receptor beta chains below were found in one sample sequenced in a study of cytomegalovirus exposure and HLA in healthy donors (dated by TCRdb to 2016 to 2017). Receptors were amplified or captured by the immunoSEQ multiplex PCR assay. TCRdb obtained this table from immuneACCESS and retained in-frame rearrangements with V and J assigned. These tables miss some clones; where compared with another copy, unresolved V genes account for less than half of the shortfall, and the remainder is unexplained. The sample table records 70,000 to 80,000 clones; over 90% of these occur just once. The top ten clonotypes cover approximately 3% of the sample. The sample taken for sequencing was PBMCs. These receptors came from a young woman in good health and CMV-seropositive.

This clone was seen just once. This chain connects TRBV5-5 to TRBJ2-1, with D perhaps matching TRBD2 (5 bases). The germline V and J ends were trimmed by 0 bases and 2 bases, with 6 bases remaining between them. From germline, CDR1 is SGHKS and CDR2 YYEKEE (reference sequence). The CDR3 loop spans 14 amino acids. CDR3 nucleotides: TGTGCCAGCAGCTTGGGGGGAGCCTACAATGAGCAGTTCTTC. Its translation: CASSLGGAYNEQFF. The entire variable domain, with the rest obtained from reference TRBV5-5 and TRBJ2-1, is as follows: DAGVTQSPTHLIKTRGQQVTLRCSPISGHKSVSWYQQVLGQGPQFIFQYYEKEERGRGNFPDRFSARQFPNYSSELNVNALLLGDSALYLCASSLGGAYNEQFFGPGTRLTVL.

The chain recombines TRBV7-2 with TRBJ1-1; unclear D gene. With 5 bases removed from V and 4 bases from J, the gap between germline ends came to 29 bases. The CDR3 is 19 residues long. Germline values: CDR1 SGHTA, CDR2 FQGNSA. DNA of the CDR3: TGTGCCAGCAGCCTAAGGAATGATCAGCGGTACCGTTCAGGCACTGAAGCTTTCTTT. Translating gives CASSLRNDQRYRSGTEAFF.

The chain has TRBV14 and TRBJ2-7; D might be TRBD2 (6 bases). V shed 1 base and J shed 7 bases, with 14 bases lying between them. The germline V gene has CDR1 SGHDN and CDR2 FVKESK. This CDR3 comprises 14 residues. The CDR3 DNA is TGTGCCAGCAGCCAAGCGACCTTCCGGGGGGAGCAGTACTTC. The encoded protein is CASSQATFRGEQYF.

This sequence joins TRBV11-1 and TRBJ1-2, with D possibly matching TRBD1 (6 bases). CDR1 and CDR2 (germline): SGHAT, FQDESV (reference sequence). The CDR3 is made up of 15 amino acids. Trimming pared 5 bases from V and 10 bases from J, leaving 23 bases between. CDR3 nucleotides: TGTGCCAGCAGCGATTACAGGGATAGTAAAGAAGTCTACACCTTC. Residues: CASSDYRDSKEVYTF.

The chain links TRBV11-2 to TRBJ1-1; 7 bases line up with TRBD1. The trim removed 1 base at V and 3 bases at J, leaving 8 bases unmatched. Per germline, CDR1 SGHAT and CDR2 FQNNGV. CDR3 length: 16 amino acids. The CDR3 region is CASSLGRGERHTEAFF. The CDR3 DNA sequence: TGTGCCAGCAGCTTAGGCAGGGGGGAGAGACACACTGAAGCTTTCTTT.

This chain joins TRBV5-4 and TRBJ2-7, with a tentative D call TRBD2 (6 bases). The CDR3 loop spans 14 amino acids. Germline-derived CDR1 and CDR2 are SGHNT and YYREEE (reference sequence). V shed 3 bases and J shed 3 bases, with 13 bases lying between them. The CDR3 coding sequence is TGTGCCAGCAGCTCGGGACTTACCAGCTACGAGCAGTACTTC. This encodes CASSSGLTSYEQYF.

This clone is a singleton in its sample. The V gene is TRBV4-2, the J gene TRBJ2-7, with 10 positions matching TRBD2. The CDR3 covers 16 residues. V lost 1 base and J lost 4; bases outside the gene matches: 7. The germline V gene encodes CDR1 LGHNA and CDR2 YNFKEQ. The CDR3 coding sequence is TGTGCCAGCAGCCAAGCCGGACTAGCGGACATTTACGAGCAGTACTTC. Protein sequence: CASSQAGLADIYEQYF.

The V gene is TRBV7-2, the J gene TRBJ1-1, with 10 positions matching TRBD1. The germline gives CDR1 SGHTA, CDR2 FQGNSA. The J segment lost 7 bases and the V segment lost 5 bases, leaving 7 bases of the junction unmatched. The CDR3 has 14 amino acids. The DNA for the CDR3 is TGTGCCAGCAGCGAGGGGACAGGGGCTTTTGAAGCTTTCTTT. Translated: CASSEGTGAFEAFF.

There are a few counts of this clone. This chain connects TRBV27 to TRBJ2-7; the match to TRBD1 covers 7 bases. The V gene's germline CDR1 is MNHEY and CDR2 SMNVEV (reference sequence). The CDR3 extends over 14 amino acids. V lost 5 bases to trimming and J lost 7 bases; unmatched junction nucleotides: 11. The CDR3 reads CASSVRQGLGEQYF. The CDR3 DNA follows: TGTGCCAGCAGTGTAAGACAGGGTCTAGGGGAGCAGTACTTC.

The V call is TRBV28, the J call TRBJ1-5; perhaps TRBD1 as D (6 bases). Germline CDR1 MDHEN, CDR2 SYDVKM. The germline V and J ends were trimmed by 8 bases and 2 bases, with 10 bases remaining between them. The CDR3 runs 13 residues. DNA for the CDR3: TGTGCCAGCGTAGGGGGGGGCAATCAGCCCCAGCATTTT. This sequence encodes CASVGGGNQPQHF. Complete variable domain (other parts from reference TRBV28 and TRBJ1-5): DVKVTQSSRYLVKRTGEKVFLECVQDMDHENMFWYRQDPGLGLRLIYFSYDVKMKEKGDIPEGYSVSREKKERFSLILESASTNQTSMYLCASVGGGNQPQHFGDGTRLSIL.

This rearrangement joins TRBV6-1 to TRBJ1-1; D perhaps matches TRBD1 (5 bases). This CDR3 is 14 amino acids long. V dropped 7 bases and J dropped 1 base, with 13 bases sitting between them. Germline V gene lookup returns CDR1 MNHNS and CDR2 SASEGT. The CDR3 bases are TGTGCCAGCAAGGGACTCCTCGGGAACACTGAAGCTTTCTTT. Protein: CASKGLLGNTEAFF.

The sample holds one count of this clone. The chain joins TRBV19 to TRBJ1-2; no clear D gene. The CDR3 contains 17 residues. V lost 0 bases to trimming and J lost 0 bases, with 14 bases between them. Germline V gene sequence: CDR1 LNHDA, CDR2 SQIVND (reference sequence). The CDR3 bases are TGTGCCAGTAGTATAGATCTATACCGTCCGGCTAACTATGGCTACACCTTC. Translation: CASSIDLYRPANYGYTF.

This clone was observed a single time. The rearrangement uses TRBV13 and TRBJ2-1; 14 bases align to TRBD2. Germline CDR1 and CDR2: PRHDT and FYEKMQ (reference sequence). The CDR3 length is 17 residues. After removal of 5 bases from V and 4 bases from J, the junction contained 7 bases not matched to a gene. CDR3 loop: CASSGRLAGGPYNEQFF. CDR3 nucleotide sequence: TGTGCCAGCAGCGGCAGACTAGCGGGAGGGCCTTACAATGAGCAGTTCTTC.

The V gene is TRBV28, the J gene TRBJ1-2; 9 bases fit TRBD1. V trimming: 1 base; J trimming: 3 bases; junction bases outside the gene matches: 6. Germline CDR1 reads MDHEN; CDR2 reads SYDVKM. This CDR3 has 16 amino acids. The chain's CDR3 is CASSLLRQGDDYGYTF. CDR3 DNA sequence: TGTGCCAGCAGTTTATTACGACAGGGGGACGACTATGGCTACACCTTC.

This sequence joins TRBV5-1 and TRBJ2-3, with TRBD2 identical over 9 bases. J lost 6 bases, V lost 0 bases, and 14 bases had no gene match. This CDR3 contains 18 residues. Per the germline V gene, CDR1 is SGHRS and CDR2 is YFSETQ. The chain's CDR3 is CASSLVASGVPRADTQYF. Here the CDR3 DNA reads TGCGCCAGCAGCTTGGTCGCTAGCGGGGTCCCGAGGGCCGATACGCAGTATTTT.

V is TRBV5-1 and J is TRBJ2-5; 7 positions agree with TRBD1. This CDR3 contains 12 residues. V lost 5 bases and J lost 5; bases outside the gene matches: 3. In germline, CDR1 is SGHRS, CDR2 YFSETQ. The CDR3 is CASRGGGETQYF. The DNA for the CDR3 is TGCGCCAGCAGAGGGGGCGGGGAGACCCAGTACTTC.

J is TRBJ1-1 and V is TRBV11-3; TRBD1 aligns across 11 bases. Germline V gene data show CDR1 as SGHNT and CDR2 as YENEEA. The ends lost 5 bases at V and 3 bases at J; junction bases unmatched: 5. CDR3 length equals 15 residues. CDR3 nucleotides: TGTGCCAGCAGCCCCGGGGACAGGGGGGACACTGAAGCTTTCTTT. Encoded protein: CASSPGDRGDTEAFF.

This chain uses TRBV7-2 with TRBJ2-6; 13 positions match TRBD2. The CDR3 loop spans 16 amino acids. Germline V CDR1 and CDR2: SGHTA, FQGNSA. The ends lost 6 bases at V and 11 bases at J; junction bases unmatched: 10. CDR3 sequence reads: CASRRTSGSLTDVLTF. DNA for the CDR3: TGTGCCAGCAGGCGGACTAGCGGGAGTCTAACTGACGTCCTGACTTTC.

The chain couples TRBV28 to TRBJ1-1, with TRBD1 identical over 8 bases. CDR3 length: 12 residues. V shed 5 bases, J shed 10 bases, and the junction held 6 bases outside the gene matches. The germline V gene encodes CDR1 MDHEN and CDR2 SYDVKM. CDR3 residues: CASSLNRGGAFF. CDR3 sequence (DNA): TGTGCCAGCAGTCTCAACAGGGGGGGAGCTTTCTTT.

The V and J genes are TRBV10-3 and TRBJ1-2, with D perhaps matching TRBD1 (5 bases). In germline, CDR1 is ENHRY, CDR2 SYGVKD. The CDR3 has 15 residues. V dropped 2 bases and J dropped 6 bases, with 16 bases sitting between them. CDR3 protein: CAISEAIKRTNGYTF. CDR3 nucleotides: TGTGCCATCAGTGAGGCGATTAAACGGACAAATGGCTACACCTTC.

The chain has TRBV5-4 and TRBJ2-1, with a possible D match to TRBD1 (5 bases). Trimming took off 0 bases at V and 1 base at J, with 11 bases between the two ends. In germline, CDR1 is SGHNT, CDR2 YYREEE (reference sequence). The CDR3 consists of 16 residues. The CDR3 nucleotides read TGTGCCAGCAGCTTGGGAGCAGGGTTGTCCTACAATGAGCAGTTCTTC. This encodes CASSLGAGLSYNEQFF.

CDR3 in amino acids: CASSLATGSSYNSPLHF. CDR3 DNA: TGCGCCAGCAGCTTGGCGACAGGGAGCTCCTATAATTCACCCCTCCACTTT. V is TRBV5-1 and J is TRBJ1-6; 7 positions agree with TRBD1. This CDR3 is built from 17 residues. Germline-derived CDR1 and CDR2 are SGHRS and YFSETQ. The junction had 3 bases not matched to a gene; V was cut back by 0 bases and J by 0 bases.

The rearrangement joins TRBV27 to TRBJ2-1, with a weak D call TRBD2 (6 bases). The CDR3 sequence is 13 residues long. V lost 2 bases and J 14 bases, leaving 16 bases between the germline ends. Germline V gives CDR1 MNHEY, CDR2 SMNVEV (reference sequence). For the CDR3, the DNA is TGTGCCAGCAGTTTAGTGGGCGGGGCCGGGAAGTTCTTC. It translates to CASSLVGGAGKFF.

The rearrangement uses TRBV28 and TRBJ2-7; D gene uncertain. Looked up from germline, CDR1 is MDHEN and CDR2 is SYDVKM. The CDR3 sequence is 10 residues long. The CDR3 sequence: CATARYEQYF. The DNA of the CDR3 is TGTGCTACAGCAAGGTACGAGCAGTACTTC.

The chain employs TRBV4-1 and TRBJ2-7; 11 bases are shared with TRBD2. This CDR3 has 17 amino acids. CDR1 and CDR2 (germline): MGHRA, YSYEKL. J gave up 2 bases and V 1 base, and 7 bases lay outside the gene matches. CDR3 in DNA: TGCGCCAGCAGCCAAGTCGCTAGCGGGGGGACCCCCTACGAGCAGTACTTC. Its translation: CASSQVASGGTPYEQYF.

The V call is TRBV6-6, the J call TRBJ2-7, with D unclear. The germline CDR1 and CDR2 sequences are MNHNY and SVGAGI (reference sequence). The V end lost 0 bases, the J end lost 3 bases, and 6 bases lay between the germline ends. The CDR3 is 13 amino acids. The chain's CDR3 is CASSYSPDYEQYF. The CDR3 DNA reads as TGTGCCAGCAGTTACTCGCCAGACTACGAGCAGTACTTC.

The chain uses TRBV6-5 and TRBJ2-1, with D maybe TRBD2 (6 bases). Looked up from germline, CDR1 is MNHEY and CDR2 is SVGAGI. The length of the CDR3 is 16 residues. Trimming removed 4 bases at V and 6 bases at J, with 19 bases between. CDR3 in DNA: TGTGCCAGCAGTTTATCCGGTAGCGGCGTCTCCAATGAGCAGTTCTTC. It encodes CASSLSGSGVSNEQFF.

The genes are TRBV28 and TRBJ2-4; D might be TRBD2 (5 bases). This CDR3 region has 15 residues. The ends were cut back, 2 bases at V and 8 bases at J, with 16 bases in the middle. Germline V gene sequence: CDR1 MDHEN, CDR2 SYDVKM. CDR3 sequence reads: CASSLGRALGDIQYF. Written as DNA, the CDR3 is TGTGCCAGCAGTTTAGGGCGGGCACTTGGGGACATTCAGTACTTC. The entire variable domain, with the rest obtained from reference TRBV28 and TRBJ2-4, is as follows: DVKVTQSSRYLVKRTGEKVFLECVQDMDHENMFWYRQDPGLGLRLIYFSYDVKMKEKGDIPEGYSVSREKKERFSLILESASTNQTSMYLCASSLGRALGDIQYFGAGTRLSVL.